The 14 T cell receptor beta chains below come from one sample, sequenced in a study of cytomegalovirus exposure and HLA in healthy donors. PCR primers comprised 60 Vbeta and 13 Jbeta primers. Assay: immunoSEQ multiplex PCR; the TCRdb copy retains only in-frame clones and omits some. The sample lists around 140,000 clones, roughly 71% seen once, with roughly 7.3% in the top ten. The sequenced sample was PBMCs. These receptors were obtained from a man aged 25 to 40 in good health and CMV-seronegative.

This clone has a single count. V is TRBV19 and J is TRBJ2-2; no reliable D call. Trimming removed 3 bases at V and 3 bases at J, with 8 bases between. Germline CDR1 LNHDA, CDR2 SQIVND (reference sequence). The CDR3 extends over 14 amino acids. The CDR3 region is CASSIQTDTGELFF. The CDR3 DNA follows: TGTGCCAGTAGTATCCAGACTGACACCGGGGAGCTGTTTTTT.

The J gene is TRBJ1-6, the V gene TRBV6-6, with D hard to call. Trimming took 7 bases from V and 8 from J, leaving 12 bases between them. Per germline, CDR1 MNHNY and CDR2 SVGAGI (reference sequence). There are 13 residues in the CDR3. The CDR3 is CASTQEEDSPLHF. The CDR3 nucleotides are TGTGCCAGCACCCAGGAGGAGGATTCACCCCTCCACTTT.

The gene calls are TRBV4-1 and TRBJ2-7; 8 bases line up with TRBD1. This CDR3 spans 14 amino acids. With V trimmed by 5 bases and J by 6 bases, 9 bases remained unmatched. Germline V lookup: CDR1 MGHRA, CDR2 YSYEKL. The CDR3 bases are TGCGCCAGCAGCAAGCAGGACAGGGAGGTCGAGCAGTACTTC. It codes for CASSKQDREVEQYF.

This clone is judged large. The junction does not match germline at one end; this may be a read error. The chain has TRBV7-3 and TRBJ2-2, with a possible D match to TRBD2 (6 bases). Germline V CDR1 and CDR2: SGHTA, FQGTGA. This CDR3 comprises 12 residues. Here the CDR3 DNA reads TGTGCCAGCAGCTTAAAACTGGGGGGGCTGTTTTTT. Its protein product is CASSLKLGGLFF.

The V call is TRBV10-3, the J call TRBJ2-2; D may be TRBD2 (6 bases). The germline V gene has CDR1 ENHRY and CDR2 SYGVKD. CDR3 length: 14 residues. The V end was cut by 4 bases, the J end by 5 bases, with 11 bases between. The CDR3 is CAISAGRETGELFF. The CDR3 DNA is TGTGCCATCAGTGCCGGGAGAGAGACCGGGGAGCTGTTTTTT.

This clone was counted only a few times. The chain couples TRBV7-8 to TRBJ1-3; D perhaps matches TRBD1 (5 bases). The germline CDR1 and CDR2 sequences are SGHVS and FQNEAQ. V was clipped by 3 bases and J by 0 bases, with 18 bases between them. The CDR3 is 18 amino acids. CDR3: CASSFKVGGVTSGNTIYF. CDR3 bases: TGTGCCAGCAGCTTCAAGGTTGGGGGGGTTACCTCTGGAAACACCATATATTTT.

The chain is built from TRBV11-3 and TRBJ2-2; 12 bases line up with TRBD1. The germline V gene has CDR1 SGHNT and CDR2 YENEEA. The ends lost 6 bases at V and 3 bases at J; junction bases unmatched: 11. The CDR3 extends over 18 amino acids. CDR3 in amino acids: CASSLRDRGRADTGELFF. In DNA, the CDR3 is TGTGCCAGCAGTCTCCGGGACAGGGGGCGCGCGGACACCGGGGAGCTGTTTTTT.

The chain carries TRBV6-4 and TRBJ2-5, with TRBD2 matching 9 bases. The closer fit of TRBJ2-7 to the DNA end suggests the J call may be wrong. Per the germline V gene, CDR1 is MRHNA and CDR2 is SNTAGT. The CDR3 is 15 residues long. CDR3 DNA: TGTGCCAGCCTTATTGGGCTAGCGGGGTCCTACGAGCAGTACTTC. Translated: CASLIGLAGSYEQYF.

V gene TRBV10-3 combines with J gene TRBJ1-2; no clear D gene. This CDR3 comprises 14 residues. Looked up from germline, CDR1 is ENHRY and CDR2 is SYGVKD. V was trimmed by 4 bases and J by 5 bases, leaving 14 bases between them. This CDR3 reads CAISVGQASYGYTF. CDR3 bases: TGTGCCATCAGTGTTGGGCAGGCAAGTTATGGCTACACCTTC.

This clone has only a few counts. The rearrangement joins TRBV2 to TRBJ1-4; 8 nucleotides agree with TRBD1. From germline, CDR1 is SNHLY and CDR2 FYNNEI. V was clipped by 6 bases and J by 8 bases; unmatched bases: 8. CDR3 length: 14 residues. The CDR3, as DNA: TGTGCCAGCAGGGAGGACAGGGCGGGAGAAAAACTGTTTTTT. It codes for CASREDRAGEKLFF.

The CDR3 loop reads CSVDLGGTANTEAFF. Written as DNA, the CDR3 is TGCAGCGTTGATTTGGGTGGGACAGCCAACACTGAAGCTTTCTTT. This chain uses TRBV29-1 with TRBJ1-1; 7 nucleotides align to TRBD1. Germline CDR1 is SQVTM and CDR2 is ANQGSEA. V was pared by 3 bases and J by 2 bases, with 9 bases of the junction left unmatched. This CDR3 contains 15 residues.

CDR3: CASSGQGYQPQHF. CDR3 coding DNA: TGTGCCAGCAGTGGACAGGGGTATCAGCCCCAGCATTTT. This chain connects TRBV6-6 to TRBJ1-5; 9 bases are a match to TRBD1. The trim removed 5 bases at V and 5 bases at J, leaving 1 base unmatched. The CDR3 has 13 residues. In germline, CDR1 is MNHNY, CDR2 SVGAGI (reference sequence).

CDR3 region: CASSSGGGIYGYTF. For the CDR3, the DNA is TGTGCCAGCAGTTCCGGAGGAGGGATCTATGGCTACACCTTC. This chain links TRBV6-5 with TRBJ1-2; D call uncertain. V gave up 4 bases and J gave up 4 bases, with 13 bases separating them. The CDR3 has 14 amino acids. CDR1 is MNHEY, CDR2 SVGAGI, per germline.

V usage is TRBV28 and J usage is TRBJ2-3, with 11 bases that match TRBD2. The CDR3 has 18 residues. From germline, CDR1 is MDHEN and CDR2 SYDVKM. V was clipped by 5 bases and J by 0 bases; unmatched bases: 10. For the CDR3, the DNA is TGTGCCAGCAGTCCTCCCTCACGGACTAGCGGGAGCACAGATACGCAGTATTTT. It specifies CASSPPSRTSGSTDTQYF.